The 15 T cell receptor beta chains below come from one sample, sequenced in a study of T cell responses to AZD1222 COVID-19 vaccine. The table came from immunoSEQ multiplex PCR; TCRdb's copy has only in-frame clones and leaves some out. The sample contains tens of thousands of clones, approximately 86% of which appear only once. The material was peripheral blood, obtained on day 0 of AZD1222 vaccination. The receptors derive from an adult in good health.

The gene calls are TRBV12-3 or TRBV12-4 and TRBJ2-1; D gene uncertain. The CDR3 consists of 12 residues. V was clipped by 3 bases and J by 8 bases, with 8 bases between them. DNA of the CDR3: TGTGCCAGCAGTTTGAGGCTCGATGAGCAGTTCTTC. Residues: CASSLRLDEQFF.

This chain joins TRBV10-3 and TRBJ2-5, with 8 positions matching TRBD1. In germline, CDR1 is ENHRY, CDR2 SYGVKD. This CDR3 region has 16 residues. The V gene end was trimmed by 7 bases and the J gene end by 5 bases; junction bases not matched to a gene: 15. CDR3 in DNA: TGTGCCATCAAAGGGAGCGCAGGGGGCCCCCAGGAGACCCAGTACTTC. Its protein is CAIKGSAGGPQETQYF.

V and J are TRBV6-5 and TRBJ1-6; no reliable D call. The CDR3 spans 14 residues. Germline loops: CDR1 MNHEY, CDR2 SVGAGI. V lost 0 bases and J lost 9, with 9 bases in between. The CDR3: CASSYSKLGSPLHF. CDR3 coding DNA: TGTGCCAGCAGTTACTCGAAATTGGGTTCACCCCTCCACTTT.

V gene TRBV28 combines with J gene TRBJ1-1; D is ambiguous. V was pared by 2 bases and J by 1 base, with 8 bases between. The CDR3 loop spans 14 amino acids. The germline gives CDR1 MDHEN, CDR2 SYDVKM. As DNA, the CDR3 is TGTGCCAGCAGTTTACCCCGGAGGAACACTGAAGCTTTCTTT. Protein product: CASSLPRRNTEAFF.

The gene calls are TRBV10-2 and TRBJ1-6; 7 positions match TRBD1. CDR1 WSHSY and CDR2 SAAADI come from the germline V gene. This CDR3 spans 14 amino acids. The V segment lost 3 bases and the J segment 10 bases; nucleotides outside the gene matches: 6. DNA for the CDR3: TGCGCCAGCAGTGACTACAGGGGAATCTCACCCCTCCACTTT. Translating it yields CASSDYRGISPLHF.

V gene TRBV30 combines with J gene TRBJ2-6; D is uncertain. Trimming shortened V by 1 base and J by 2 bases, and 3 bases separated the two germline ends. Germline values: CDR1 GTSNPN, CDR2 SVGIG (reference sequence). The CDR3 runs to 13 residues. The DNA of the CDR3 is TGTGCCTGGAGTGAGGCTGGGGCCAACGTCCTGACTTTC. The encoded protein is CAWSEAGANVLTF. The complete variable domain, with remaining parts taken from reference TRBV30 and TRBJ2-6, reads SQTIHQWPATLVQPVGSPLSLECTVEGTSNPNLYWYRQAAGRGLQLLFYSVGIGQISSEVPQNLSASRPQDRQFILSSKKLLLSDSGFYLCAWSEAGANVLTFGAGSRLTVL.

The chain uses TRBV11-3 and TRBJ2-2; TRBD1 might be the D (5 bases). The CDR3 runs to 12 residues. Germline values: CDR1 SGHNT, CDR2 YENEEA. Deletions cut 1 base from V and 10 bases from J, with 7 bases between. The CDR3 DNA reads as TGTGCCAGCAGCTTAGGGGGCGCGGAGCTGTTTTTT. Residues: CASSLGGAELFF.

The chain combines TRBV9 with TRBJ2-2; D remains unclear. The CDR3 extends over 14 amino acids. In germline, CDR1 is SGDLS, CDR2 YYNGEE. The V end lost 0 bases, the J end lost 6 bases, and 9 bases lay between the germline ends. The CDR3 loop is CASSVAGGAGELFF. In DNA, the CDR3 is TGTGCCAGCAGCGTAGCGGGTGGGGCCGGGGAGCTGTTTTTT.

CDR3 bases: TGTGCCAGCAGTTCCCCCGGTAGAGGAGACATTCAGTACTTC. It specifies CASSSPGRGDIQYF. This chain connects TRBV27 to TRBJ2-4; D is uncertain. Trimming took 4 bases from V and 8 from J, leaving 15 bases between them. The CDR3 is 14 residues long. The germline V gene has CDR1 MNHEY and CDR2 SMNVEV (reference sequence).

The V and J genes are TRBV30 and TRBJ1-2, with D possibly being TRBD1 (6 bases). This CDR3 is built from 15 residues. Trimming took 2 bases from V and 2 from J, leaving 15 bases between them. CDR1 GTSNPN and CDR2 SVGIG come from the germline V gene (reference sequence). The CDR3 loop is CAWSFGLGGNYGYTF. The CDR3 bases are TGTGCCTGGAGTTTCGGTTTAGGGGGAAACTATGGCTACACCTTC.

The chain has TRBV12-2 and TRBJ2-7. TRBV12-2 corresponds to a pseudogene. This CDR3 comprises 15 residues. CDR3 protein: CASRLEGDLSYEQYF. CDR3 DNA: TGTGCAAGTCGCTTAGAAGGTGATCTCTCCTACGAGCAGTACTTC.

The V call is TRBV9, the J call TRBJ2-3; TRBD2 agrees at 10 bases. The CDR3 sequence is 15 residues long. V shed 3 bases and J 4 bases; nucleotides not matched to a gene: 5. Germline V gives CDR1 SGDLS, CDR2 YYNGEE. Here the CDR3 DNA reads TGTGCCAGCAGCGGCCTTAGCGGGGGGCCAGATACGCAGTATTTT. Translating it yields CASSGLSGGPDTQYF.

The chain joins TRBV28 to TRBJ2-7; D is uncertain. Germline-derived CDR1 and CDR2 are MDHEN and SYDVKM. The CDR3 is 12 residues long. V was pared by 2 bases and J by 6 bases, with 8 bases between. CDR3 DNA sequence: TGTGCCAGCAGTTTAAAGGAGCGCGAGCAGTACTTC. Protein product: CASSLKEREQYF.

This clone was found once. The gene calls are TRBV5-1 and TRBJ2-1; 13 positions match TRBD2. With 4 bases clipped from V and 3 bases from J, the junction kept 1 base outside the gene matches. The CDR3 has 15 amino acids. Germline V gene data show CDR1 as SGHRS and CDR2 as YFSETQ. The CDR3: CASSGLAGVYNEQFF. CDR3 coding DNA: TGCGCCAGCAGCGGACTAGCGGGGGTCTACAATGAGCAGTTCTTC. Complete variable domain (other parts from reference TRBV5-1 and TRBJ2-1): KAGVTQTPRYLIKTRGQQVTLSCSPISGHRSVSWYQQTPGQGLQFLFEYFSETQRNKGNFPGRFSGRQFSNSRSEMNVSTLELGDSALYLCASSGLAGVYNEQFFGPGTRLTVL.

This rearrangement joins TRBV5-1 to TRBJ1-1; D is unresolved. CDR1 and CDR2 from the germline V gene are SGHRS and YFSETQ. The CDR3 sequence is 14 residues long. Trimming removed 1 base from V and 4 bases from J, with 11 bases in between. CDR3 nucleotides: TGCGCCAGCAGCTTGCAAGGTAGTAGCACTGAAGCTTTCTTT. Protein product: CASSLQGSSTEAFF.